This T cell receptor beta chain was retrieved from a study of glioma-infiltrating T cells after dendritic cell vaccination. Whole-study context: Glioblastoma patients came from Phase I and II dendritic cell vaccination trials. Patients received three intradermal dendritic cell vaccine injections at biweekly intervals. Dendritic cells derived from monocytes and pulsed with autologous tumor lysate formed the vaccine.

The protocol was immunoSEQ multiplex PCR, while the TCRdb copy is restricted to in-frame clones and leaves out a portion. Of under 130,000 clones listed, about four fifths are singletons. This CDR3 is 15 amino acids long. The V segment lost 4 bases and the J segment 7 bases; nucleotides outside the gene matches: 13. Germline values: CDR1 SQVTM, CDR2 ANQGSEA. The sequences come from blood, collected before dendritic cell vaccination. This receptor was taken from a human donor with glioblastoma. The V gene is TRBV29-1, the J gene TRBJ2-1; TRBD2 matches at 7 bases. CDR3 DNA: TGCAGCGTTGTTCTGCGTGCTAGCGGAAAAAATGAGCAGTTCTTC. It encodes CSVVLRASGKNEQFF.